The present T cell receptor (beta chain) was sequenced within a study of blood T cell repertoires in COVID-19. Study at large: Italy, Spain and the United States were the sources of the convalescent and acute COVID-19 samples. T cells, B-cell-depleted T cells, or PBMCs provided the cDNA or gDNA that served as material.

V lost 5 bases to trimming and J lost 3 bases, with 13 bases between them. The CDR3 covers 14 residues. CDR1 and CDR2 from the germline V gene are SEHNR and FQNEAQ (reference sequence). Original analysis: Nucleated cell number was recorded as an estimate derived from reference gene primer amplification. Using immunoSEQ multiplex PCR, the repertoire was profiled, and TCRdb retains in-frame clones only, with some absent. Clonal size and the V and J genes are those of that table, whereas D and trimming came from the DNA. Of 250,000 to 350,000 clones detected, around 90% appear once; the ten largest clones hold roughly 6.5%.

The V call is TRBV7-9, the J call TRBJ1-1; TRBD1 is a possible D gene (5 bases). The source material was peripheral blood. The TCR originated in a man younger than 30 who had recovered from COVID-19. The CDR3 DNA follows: TGTGCCAGCAGCGCCAGGGAAAAGGACACTGAAGCTTTCTTT. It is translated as CASSAREKDTEAFF.